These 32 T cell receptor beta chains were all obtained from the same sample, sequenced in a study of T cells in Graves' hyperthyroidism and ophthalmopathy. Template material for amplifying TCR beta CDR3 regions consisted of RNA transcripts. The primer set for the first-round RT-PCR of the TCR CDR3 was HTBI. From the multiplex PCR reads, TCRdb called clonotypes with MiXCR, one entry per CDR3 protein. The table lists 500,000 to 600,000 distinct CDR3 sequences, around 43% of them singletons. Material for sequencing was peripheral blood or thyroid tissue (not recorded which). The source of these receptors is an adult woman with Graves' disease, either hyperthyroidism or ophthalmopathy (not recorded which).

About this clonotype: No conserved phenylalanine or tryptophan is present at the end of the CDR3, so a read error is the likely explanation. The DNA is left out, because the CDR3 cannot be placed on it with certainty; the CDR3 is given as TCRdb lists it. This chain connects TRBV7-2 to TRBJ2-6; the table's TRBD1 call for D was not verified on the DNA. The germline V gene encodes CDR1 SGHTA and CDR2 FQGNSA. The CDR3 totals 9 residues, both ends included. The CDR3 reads CASSPPPYG.

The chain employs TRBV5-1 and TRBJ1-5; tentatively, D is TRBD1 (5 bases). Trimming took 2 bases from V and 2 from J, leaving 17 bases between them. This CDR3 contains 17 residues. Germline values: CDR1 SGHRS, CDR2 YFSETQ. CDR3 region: CASSLMGAGEGNQPQHF. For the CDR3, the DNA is TGCGCCAGCAGCTTAATGGGCGCGGGGGAAGGCAATCAGCCCCAGCATTTT.

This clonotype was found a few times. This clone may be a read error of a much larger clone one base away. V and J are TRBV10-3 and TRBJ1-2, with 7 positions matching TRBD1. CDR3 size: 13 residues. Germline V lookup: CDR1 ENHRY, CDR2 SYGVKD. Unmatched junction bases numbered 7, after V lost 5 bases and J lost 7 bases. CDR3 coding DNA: TGTGCCATCAGTTTAAGGGGGCGGGGTGGCTACACCTTC. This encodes CAISLRGRGGYTF.

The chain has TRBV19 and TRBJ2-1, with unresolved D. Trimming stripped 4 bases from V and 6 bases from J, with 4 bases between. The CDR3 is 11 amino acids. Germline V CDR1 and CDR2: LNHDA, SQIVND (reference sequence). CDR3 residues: CASSNRNEQFF. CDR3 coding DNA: TGTGCCAGTAGTAACCGCAATGAGCAGTTCTTC.

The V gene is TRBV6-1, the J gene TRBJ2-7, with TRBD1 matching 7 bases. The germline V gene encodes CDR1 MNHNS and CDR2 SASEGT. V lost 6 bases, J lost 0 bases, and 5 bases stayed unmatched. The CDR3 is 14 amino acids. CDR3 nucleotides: TGTGCCAGCAGCCTTCGGGACAGCTCCTACGAGCAGTACTTC. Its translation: CASSLRDSSYEQYF.

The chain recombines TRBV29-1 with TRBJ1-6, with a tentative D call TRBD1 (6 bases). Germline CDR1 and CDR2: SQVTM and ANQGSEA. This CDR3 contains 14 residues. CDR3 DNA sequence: TGCAGTGAAGGGTCGGGACACGGAAATTCACCCCTCCACTTT. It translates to CSEGSGHGNSPLHF.

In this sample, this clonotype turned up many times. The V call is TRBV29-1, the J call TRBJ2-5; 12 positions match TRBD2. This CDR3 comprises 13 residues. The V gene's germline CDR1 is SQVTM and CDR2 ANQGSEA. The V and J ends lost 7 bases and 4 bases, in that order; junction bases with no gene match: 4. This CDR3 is CSALTSGRETQYF. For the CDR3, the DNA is TGCAGCGCACTGACTAGCGGGAGAGAGACCCAGTACTTC.

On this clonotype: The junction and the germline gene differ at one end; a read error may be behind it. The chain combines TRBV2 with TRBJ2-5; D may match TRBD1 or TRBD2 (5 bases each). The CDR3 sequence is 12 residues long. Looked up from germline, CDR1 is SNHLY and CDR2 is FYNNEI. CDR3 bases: TGTGCCAGCAGTCCGGGTTCGGACTCCAGGGACTTC. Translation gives CASSPGSDSRDF.

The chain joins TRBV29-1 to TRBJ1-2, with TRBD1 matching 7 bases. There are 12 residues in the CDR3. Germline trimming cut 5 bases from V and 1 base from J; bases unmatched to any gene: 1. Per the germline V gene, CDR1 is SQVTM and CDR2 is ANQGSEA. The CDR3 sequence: CSVRQGNYGYTF. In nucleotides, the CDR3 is TGCAGCGTTCGACAGGGTAACTATGGCTACACCTTC.

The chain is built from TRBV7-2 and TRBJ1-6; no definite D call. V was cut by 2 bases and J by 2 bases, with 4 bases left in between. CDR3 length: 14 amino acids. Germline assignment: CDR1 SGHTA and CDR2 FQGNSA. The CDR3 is CASSLRTYNSPLHF. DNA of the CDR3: TGTGCCAGCAGCTTAAGAACCTATAATTCACCCCTCCACTTT.

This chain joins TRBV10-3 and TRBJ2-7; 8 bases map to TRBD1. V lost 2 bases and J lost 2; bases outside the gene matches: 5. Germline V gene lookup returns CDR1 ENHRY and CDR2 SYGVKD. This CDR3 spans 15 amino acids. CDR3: CAISEGGQGPYEQYF. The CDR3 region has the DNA TGTGCCATCAGTGAGGGTGGACAGGGACCCTACGAGCAGTACTTC.

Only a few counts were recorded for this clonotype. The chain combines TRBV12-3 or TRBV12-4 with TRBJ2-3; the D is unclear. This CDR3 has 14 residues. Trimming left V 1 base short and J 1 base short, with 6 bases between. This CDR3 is CASSLGLRTDTQYF. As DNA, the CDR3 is TGTGCCAGCAGTTTAGGGCTCCGCACAGATACGCAGTATTTT.

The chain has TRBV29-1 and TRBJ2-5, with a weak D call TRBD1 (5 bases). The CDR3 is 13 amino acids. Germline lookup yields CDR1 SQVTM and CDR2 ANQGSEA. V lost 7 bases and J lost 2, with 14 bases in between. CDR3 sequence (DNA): TGCAGCGCCTTCCTCAGGGATCAAGAGACCCAGTACTTC. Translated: CSAFLRDQETQYF.

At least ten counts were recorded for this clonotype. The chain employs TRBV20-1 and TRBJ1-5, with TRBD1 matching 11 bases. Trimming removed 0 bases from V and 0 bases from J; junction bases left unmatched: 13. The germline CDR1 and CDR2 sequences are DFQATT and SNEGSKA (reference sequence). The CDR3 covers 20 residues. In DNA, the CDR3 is TGCAGTGCTAGAGAGGGGCGGGGGACAGGGGGATCCTATAGCAATCAGCCCCAGCATTTT. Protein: CSAREGRGTGGSYSNQPQHF.

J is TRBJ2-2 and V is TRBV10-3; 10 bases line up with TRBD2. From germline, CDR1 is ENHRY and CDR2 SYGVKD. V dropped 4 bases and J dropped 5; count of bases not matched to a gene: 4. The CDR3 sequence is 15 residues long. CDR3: CAISVGSGRTGELFF. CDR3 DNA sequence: TGTGCCATCAGTGTTGGTAGCGGGAGGACCGGGGAGCTGTTTTTT.

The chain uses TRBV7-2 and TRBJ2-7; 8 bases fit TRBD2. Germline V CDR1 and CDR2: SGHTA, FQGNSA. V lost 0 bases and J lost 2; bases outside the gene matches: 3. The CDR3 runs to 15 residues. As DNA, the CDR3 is TGTGCCAGCAGCTTAGCGCGTAGCGGGACCTACGAGCAGTACTTC. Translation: CASSLARSGTYEQYF.

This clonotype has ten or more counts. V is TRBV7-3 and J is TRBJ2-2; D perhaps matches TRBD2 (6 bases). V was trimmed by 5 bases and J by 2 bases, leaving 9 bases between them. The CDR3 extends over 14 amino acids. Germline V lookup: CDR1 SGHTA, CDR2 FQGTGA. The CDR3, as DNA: TGTGCCAGCAGCCGACTAGAAAACACCGGGGAGCTGTTTTTT. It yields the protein CASSRLENTGELFF.

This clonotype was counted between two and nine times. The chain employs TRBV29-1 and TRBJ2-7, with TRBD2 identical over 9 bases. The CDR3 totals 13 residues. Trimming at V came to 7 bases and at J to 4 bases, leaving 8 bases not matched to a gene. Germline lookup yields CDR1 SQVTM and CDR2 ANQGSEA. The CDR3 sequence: CSAQWLAGYEQYF. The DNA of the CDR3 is TGCAGCGCCCAGTGGCTAGCGGGGTACGAGCAGTACTTC.

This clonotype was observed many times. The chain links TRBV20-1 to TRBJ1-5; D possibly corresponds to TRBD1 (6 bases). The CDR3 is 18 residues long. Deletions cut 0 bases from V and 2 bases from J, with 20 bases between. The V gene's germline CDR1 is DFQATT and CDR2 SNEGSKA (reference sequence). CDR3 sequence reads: CSARDWDKGSYGNQPQHF. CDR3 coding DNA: TGCAGTGCTAGAGATTGGGACAAGGGGTCATATGGCAATCAGCCCCAGCATTTT.

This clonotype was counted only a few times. CDR3 nucleotide sequence: TGTGCCAGCAGCGCGCCAGGGGCTCAGCCCCAGCATTTT. Residues: CASSAPGAQPQHF. V gene TRBV7-2 combines with J gene TRBJ1-5; a weak D match, TRBD1 (6 bases). CDR1 and CDR2 from the germline V gene are SGHTA and FQGNSA. V gave up 5 bases and J gave up 6 bases, with 11 bases separating them. The CDR3 runs 13 residues.

The CDR3 loop reads CSVAEGTVYEQYF. The CDR3 DNA follows: TGCAGCGTAGCTGAGGGAACAGTGTACGAGCAGTACTTC. The gene calls are TRBV29-1 and TRBJ2-7; maybe TRBD2 (5 bases). This CDR3 spans 13 amino acids. V gave up 6 bases and J gave up 4 bases, with 16 bases separating them. Germline CDR1 and CDR2: SQVTM and ANQGSEA.

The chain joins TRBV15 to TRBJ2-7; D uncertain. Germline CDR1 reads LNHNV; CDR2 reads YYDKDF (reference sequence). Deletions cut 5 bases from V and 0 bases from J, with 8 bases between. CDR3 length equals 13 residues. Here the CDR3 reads CATSEQNSYEQYF. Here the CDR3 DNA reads TGTGCCACCAGCGAGCAAAACTCCTACGAGCAGTACTTC.

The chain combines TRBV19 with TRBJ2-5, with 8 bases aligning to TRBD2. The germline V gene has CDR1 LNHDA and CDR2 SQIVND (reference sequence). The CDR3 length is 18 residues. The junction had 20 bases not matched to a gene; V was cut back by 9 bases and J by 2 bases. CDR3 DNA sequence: TGTGCCAGCCAACCGAGAGCGGGAGACGGTAGAGAACAAGAGACCCAGTACTTC. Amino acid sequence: CASQPRAGDGREQETQYF.

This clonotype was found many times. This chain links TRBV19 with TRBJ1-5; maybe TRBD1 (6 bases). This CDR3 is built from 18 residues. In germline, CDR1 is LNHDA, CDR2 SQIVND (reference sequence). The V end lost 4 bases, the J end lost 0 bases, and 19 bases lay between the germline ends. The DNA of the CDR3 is TGTGCCAGTAGTACCCCGACAGGACTTAGATATAGCAATCAGCCCCAGCATTTT. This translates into CASSTPTGLRYSNQPQHF.

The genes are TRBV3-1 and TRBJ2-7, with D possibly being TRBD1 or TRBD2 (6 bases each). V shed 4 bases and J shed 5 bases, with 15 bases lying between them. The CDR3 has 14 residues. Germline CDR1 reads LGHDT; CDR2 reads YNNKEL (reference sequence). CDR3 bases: TGTGCCAGCAGCCCCTACGAGGGGGGCCACGAGCAGTACTTC. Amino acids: CASSPYEGGHEQYF.

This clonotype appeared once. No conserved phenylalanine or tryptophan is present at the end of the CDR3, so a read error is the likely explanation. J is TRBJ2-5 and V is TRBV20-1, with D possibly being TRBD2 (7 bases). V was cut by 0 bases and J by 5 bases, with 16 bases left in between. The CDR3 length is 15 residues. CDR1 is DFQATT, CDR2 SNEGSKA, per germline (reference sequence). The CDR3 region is CSARDPRGAGETQYL. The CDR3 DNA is TGCAGTGCTAGAGATCCCCGGGGGGCGGGGGAGACCCAGTACCTC.

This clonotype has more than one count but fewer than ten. The CDR3 here is CSVGAGDAAGELFF. In DNA, the CDR3 is TGCAGCGTGGGAGCGGGAGATGCGGCCGGGGAGCTGTTTTTT. V and J are TRBV29-1 and TRBJ2-2; the match to TRBD2 covers 8 bases. This CDR3 spans 14 amino acids. Germline CDR1 and CDR2: SQVTM and ANQGSEA. J lost 6 bases, V lost 6 bases, and 9 bases had no gene match.

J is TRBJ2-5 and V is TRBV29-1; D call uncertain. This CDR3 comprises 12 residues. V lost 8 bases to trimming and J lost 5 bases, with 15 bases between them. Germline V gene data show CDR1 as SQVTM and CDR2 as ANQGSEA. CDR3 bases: TGCAGCTTACCCGCGCAAGTGGAGACCCAGTACTTC. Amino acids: CSLPAQVETQYF.

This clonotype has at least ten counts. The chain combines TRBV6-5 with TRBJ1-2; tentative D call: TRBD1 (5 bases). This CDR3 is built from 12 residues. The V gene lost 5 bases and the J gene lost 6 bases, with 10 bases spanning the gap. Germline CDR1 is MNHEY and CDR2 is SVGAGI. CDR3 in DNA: TGTGCCAGCAGTGATAGAGGGGATGGCTACACCTTC. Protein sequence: CASSDRGDGYTF.

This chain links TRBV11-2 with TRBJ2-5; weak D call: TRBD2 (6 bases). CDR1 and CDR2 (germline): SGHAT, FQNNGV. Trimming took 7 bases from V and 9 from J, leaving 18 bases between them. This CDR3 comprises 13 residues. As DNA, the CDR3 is TGTGCCAGCACGGAGGGGCGAAGGCAGCCCCAGTACTTC. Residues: CASTEGRRQPQYF.

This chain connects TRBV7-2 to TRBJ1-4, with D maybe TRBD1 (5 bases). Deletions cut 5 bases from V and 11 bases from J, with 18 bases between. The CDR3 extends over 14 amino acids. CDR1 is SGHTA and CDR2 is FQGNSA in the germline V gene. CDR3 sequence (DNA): TGTGCCAGCAGCCCCTGGGGCGCCCTTGGGAAACTGTTTTTT. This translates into CASSPWGALGKLFF.

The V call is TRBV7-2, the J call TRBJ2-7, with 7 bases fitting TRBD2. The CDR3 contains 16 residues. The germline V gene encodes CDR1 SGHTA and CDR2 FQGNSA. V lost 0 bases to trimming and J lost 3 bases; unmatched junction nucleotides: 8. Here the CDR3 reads CASSLANPSGIYEQYF. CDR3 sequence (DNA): TGTGCCAGCAGCTTAGCCAACCCTAGCGGCATCTACGAGCAGTACTTC.